This T cell receptor beta chain derives from a study of CD8 T cells in ankylosing spondylitis. Trimming stripped 8 bases from V and 0 bases from J, with 15 bases between. CDR3 length: 15 residues. CDR1 and CDR2 from the germline V gene are MNHNS and SASEGT. This clonotype has more than one count but fewer than ten. What it binds is not known. TCRdb re-called the 5' RACE reads through MiXCR, storing one row per CDR3 protein. The sample holds some 350,000 distinct CDR3 sequences, about 15% seen once. Study conclusions and caveats: Disease-associated clones were CD8+ and fairly uncommon in peripheral blood. Blood of patients with ankylosing spondylitis appeared to be characterized by a TCR beta motif of eight highly homologous variants. Prior literature has documented some motif variants in synovial fluid and blood from reactive arthritis. Matched synovial fluid from ankylosing spondylitis patients was reported to be enriched for disease-linked clones.

The receptor's source is a male donor with ankylosing spondylitis or in good health (not recorded which). Sequenced material: blood, either unsorted or a sorted T cell fraction (not recorded which). This sequence joins TRBV6-1 and TRBJ2-3; a possible D gene is TRBD1 (7 bases). DNA of the CDR3: TGTGCCAGCCGTGGAGGGGGCTATAGCACAGATACGCAGTATTTT. Translated: CASRGGGYSTDTQYF.